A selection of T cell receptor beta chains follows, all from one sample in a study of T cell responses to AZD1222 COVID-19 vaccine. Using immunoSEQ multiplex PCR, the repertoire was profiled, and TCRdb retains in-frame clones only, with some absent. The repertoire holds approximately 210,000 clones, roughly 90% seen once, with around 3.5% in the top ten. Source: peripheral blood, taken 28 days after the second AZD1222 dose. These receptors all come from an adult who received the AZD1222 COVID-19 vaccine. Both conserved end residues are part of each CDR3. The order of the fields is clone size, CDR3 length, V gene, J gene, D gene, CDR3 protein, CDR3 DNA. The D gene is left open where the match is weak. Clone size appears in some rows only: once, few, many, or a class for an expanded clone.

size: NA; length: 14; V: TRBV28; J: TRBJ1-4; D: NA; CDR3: CASSWGLGGEKLFF; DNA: TGTGCCAGCAGTTGGGGACTAGGAGGGGAAAAACTGTTTTTT
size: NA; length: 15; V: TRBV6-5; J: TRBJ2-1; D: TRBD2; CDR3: CASRPTSGRAGEQFF; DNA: TGTGCCAGCAGACCGACTAGCGGGAGGGCCGGTGAGCAGTTCTTC
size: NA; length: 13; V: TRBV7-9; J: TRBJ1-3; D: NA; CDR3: CASRPARGDTIYF; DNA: TGTGCCAGCAGACCAGCGAGGGGAGACACCATATATTTT
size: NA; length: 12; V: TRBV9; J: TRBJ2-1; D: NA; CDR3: CASSAVLGEQFF; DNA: TGTGCCAGCAGCGCGGTACTGGGTGAGCAGTTCTTC
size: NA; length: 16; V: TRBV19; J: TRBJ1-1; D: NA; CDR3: CASSIGTASMNTEAFF; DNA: TGTGCCAGTAGTATAGGGACAGCGAGCATGAACACTGAAGCTTTCTTT
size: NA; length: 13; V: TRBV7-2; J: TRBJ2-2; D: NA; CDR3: CASSLVSTGELFF; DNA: TGTGCCAGCAGCTTAGTTAGCACCGGGGAGCTGTTTTTT
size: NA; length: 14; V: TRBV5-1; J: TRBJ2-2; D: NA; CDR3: CASSRGQSTGELFF; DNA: TGCGCCAGCAGCCGGGGGCAGAGCACCGGGGAGCTGTTTTTT
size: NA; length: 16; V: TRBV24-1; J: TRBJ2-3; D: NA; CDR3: CATSVNQGSLTDTQYF; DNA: TGTGCCACCAGTGTTAATCAGGGTTCCCTCACAGATACGCAGTATTTT
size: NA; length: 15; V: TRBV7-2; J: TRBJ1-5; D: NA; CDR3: CASSLGSYSNQPQHF; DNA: TGTGCCAGCAGCTTAGGCAGTTATAGCAATCAGCCCCAGCATTTT
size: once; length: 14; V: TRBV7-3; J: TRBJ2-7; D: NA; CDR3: CASSLVEGASEQYF; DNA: TGTGCCAGCAGCTTAGTGGAGGGAGCGAGCGAGCAGTACTTC
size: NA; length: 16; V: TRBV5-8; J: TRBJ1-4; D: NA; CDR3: CASSFTRFARGEKLFF; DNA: TGTGCCAGCAGCTTTACCCGATTCGCCCGGGGTGAAAAACTGTTTTTT
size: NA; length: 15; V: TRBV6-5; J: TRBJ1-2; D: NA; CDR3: CASSRLQGTSPGYTF; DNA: TGTGCCAGCAGTCGACTGCAGGGGACCTCGCCCGGCTACACCTTC
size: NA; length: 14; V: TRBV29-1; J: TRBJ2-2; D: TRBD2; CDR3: CSVEGLAGAGELFF; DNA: TGCAGCGTTGAAGGGCTAGCGGGAGCCGGGGAGCTGTTTTTT
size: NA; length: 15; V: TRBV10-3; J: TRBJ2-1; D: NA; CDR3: CAISGRTLLGNEQFF; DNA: TGTGCCATCAGCGGAAGGACGCTCCTAGGGAATGAGCAGTTCTTC
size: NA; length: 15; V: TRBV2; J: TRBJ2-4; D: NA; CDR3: CASKLQREFRDIQYF; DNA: TGTGCCAGCAAGCTTCAACGGGAATTTCGAGACATTCAGTACTTC
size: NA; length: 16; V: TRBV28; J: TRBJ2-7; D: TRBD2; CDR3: CATRGTSGRSAYEQYF; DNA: TGTGCCACCAGAGGGACTAGCGGGAGATCGGCCTACGAGCAGTACTTC
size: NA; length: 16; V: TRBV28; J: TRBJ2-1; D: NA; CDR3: CASSNTISSPYNEQFF; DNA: TGTGCCAGCAGTAACACTATTTCGAGCCCCTACAATGAGCAGTTCTTC
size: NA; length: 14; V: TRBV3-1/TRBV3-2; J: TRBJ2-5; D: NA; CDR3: CASSPPKYQETQYF; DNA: TGTGCCAGCAGCCCGCCAAAGTACCAAGAGACCCAGTACTTC
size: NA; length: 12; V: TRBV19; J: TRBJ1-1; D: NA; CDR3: CASGGDDAEAFF; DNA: TGTGCCAGTGGGGGGGATGACGCTGAAGCTTTCTTT
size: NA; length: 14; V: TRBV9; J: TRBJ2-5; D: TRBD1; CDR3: CASSDGTAQETQYF; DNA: TGTGCCAGCAGCGACGGGACAGCACAAGAGACCCAGTACTTC
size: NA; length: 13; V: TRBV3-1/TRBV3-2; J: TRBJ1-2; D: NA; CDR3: CASSSAPNYGYTF; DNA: TGTGCCAGCAGCTCGGCGCCTAACTATGGCTACACCTTC
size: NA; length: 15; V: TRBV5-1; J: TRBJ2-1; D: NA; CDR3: CASSPRDSSYNEQFF; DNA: TGCGCCAGCAGCCCTAGGGATTCTTCCTACAATGAGCAGTTCTTC
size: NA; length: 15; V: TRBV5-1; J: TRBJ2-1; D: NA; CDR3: CASSPEGRGGNEQFF; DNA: TGCGCCAGCAGCCCGGAAGGACGCGGAGGGAATGAGCAGTTCTTC
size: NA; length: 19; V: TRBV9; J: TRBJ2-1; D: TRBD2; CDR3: CASSLSLGLAGDGANEQFF; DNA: TGTGCCAGCAGCTTAAGTTTGGGACTAGCGGGAGACGGAGCCAATGAGCAGTTCTTC
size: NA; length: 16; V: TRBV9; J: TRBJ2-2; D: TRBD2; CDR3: CASSVDSGRGVGELFF; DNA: TGTGCCAGCAGCGTAGATAGCGGGAGAGGAGTCGGGGAGCTGTTTTTT
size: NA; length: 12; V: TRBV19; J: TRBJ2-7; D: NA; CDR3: CATPAGRNEQYF; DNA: TGTGCCACCCCGGCAGGGCGGAATGAGCAGTACTTC
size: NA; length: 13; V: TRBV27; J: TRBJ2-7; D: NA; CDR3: CASRGGSSYEQYF; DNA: TGTGCCAGTCGGGGTGGGAGCTCCTACGAGCAGTACTTC
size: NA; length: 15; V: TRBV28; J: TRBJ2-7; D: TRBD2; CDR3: CASSLQAGGPYEQYF; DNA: TGTGCCAGCAGCCTCCAGGCGGGAGGGCCATACGAGCAGTACTTC
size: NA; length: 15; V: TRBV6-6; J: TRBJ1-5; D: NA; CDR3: CASSQGTGSNQPQHF; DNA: TGTGCCAGCAGCCAGGGGACTGGGAGCAATCAGCCCCAGCATTTT
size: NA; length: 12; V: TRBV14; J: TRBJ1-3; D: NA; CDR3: CASSQLGNTIYF; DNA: TGTGCCAGCAGCCAACTTGGAAACACCATATATTTT
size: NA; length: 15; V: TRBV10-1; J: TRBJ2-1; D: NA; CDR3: CASSPGVPIGIEQFF; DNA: TGCGCCAGCAGCCCCGGAGTGCCGATAGGAATCGAGCAGTTCTTC
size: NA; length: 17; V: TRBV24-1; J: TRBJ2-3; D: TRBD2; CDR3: CATSDKGLAASTDTQYF; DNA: TGTGCCACCAGTGATAAGGGACTAGCGGCTAGCACAGATACGCAGTATTTT
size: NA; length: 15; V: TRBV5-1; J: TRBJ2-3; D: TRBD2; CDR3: CASSPTSGSTDTQYF; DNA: TGCGCCAGCAGCCCTACTAGCGGGAGCACAGATACGCAGTATTTT
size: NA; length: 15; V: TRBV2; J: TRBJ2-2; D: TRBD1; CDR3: CASTLGRGSTGELFF; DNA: TGTGCCAGCACTTTAGGCAGGGGGTCGACCGGGGAGCTGTTTTTT
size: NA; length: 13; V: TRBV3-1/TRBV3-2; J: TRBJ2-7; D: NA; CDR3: CASSRGASYEQYF; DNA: TGTGCCAGCAGCCGGGGGGCTTCCTACGAGCAGTACTTC
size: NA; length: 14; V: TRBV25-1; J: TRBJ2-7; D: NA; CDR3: CASSDSQVWGEQYF; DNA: TGTGCCAGCAGTGATTCCCAGGTGTGGGGCGAGCAGTACTTC
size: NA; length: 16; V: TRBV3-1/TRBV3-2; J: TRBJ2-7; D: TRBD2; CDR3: CASSQATSGGRYEQYF; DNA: TGTGCCAGCAGCCAAGCGACTAGCGGGGGGCGGTACGAGCAGTACTTC
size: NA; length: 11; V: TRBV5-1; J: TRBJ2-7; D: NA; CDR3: CASSVGPEQYF; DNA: TGCGCCAGCAGTGTGGGTCCCGAGCAGTACTTC